This T cell receptor beta chain was captured by sequencing in a study of shared clonotypes between healthy human individuals. Trimming cost V 2 bases and J 4 bases, with 5 bases left between them. The CDR3 length is 13 residues. The germline CDR1 and CDR2 sequences are WSHSY and SAAADI. Here immunoSEQ multiplex PCR was the method, and the copy in TCRdb shows in-frame clones only, minus some. The sample lists some 2,000,000 clones, 95% seen once, with around 0.13% in the top ten. This chain uses TRBV10-2 with TRBJ2-2; no clear D. This clonotype was obtained from a man aged 18-30 years in good health. The sequenced sample consisted of naive CD4+ T cells sorted from blood. Subset: CD45RA+ positively selected. The CDR3 loop reads CASSEGLTGELFF. CDR3 DNA: TGCGCCAGCAGTGAGGGGCTCACCGGGGAGCTGTTTTTT.